This is a list of T cell receptor beta chains from one sample in a study of control samples from healthy donors and cancer patients. Clones were sequenced by immunoSEQ multiplex PCR, and TCRdb holds only the in-frame ones, with some missing. The top ten clones hold over 2% of a sample with more than 100,000 clones, 75% to 95% of them seen once. What was sequenced was blood. The source is a man younger than 35 in good health. The CDR3 runs from the conserved cysteine through the conserved F or W. The D gene is left open where the match is weak. Only part of the rows carry a size: once, few, many, or a class if the clone is expanded.

.,12,.,TRBJ1-2,TRBV30,TGTGCCTGCCTGAGGGATGTGGCTGGCTACACCTTC,CACLRDVAGYTF
.,14,.,TRBJ2-2,TRBV25-1,TGTGCCAGCAGTGAATACATCTACACCGGGGAGCTGTTTTTT,CASSEYIYTGELFF
.,15,.,TRBJ1-3,TRBV7-3,TGTGCCAGCAGCTTAAGTGGGGGGTACGGAAACACCATATATTTT,CASSLSGGYGNTIYF
TRBD1,14,.,TRBJ1-1,TRBV29-1,TGCAGCGTTGCCCGGACAGGGGGGTATCCTGAAGCTTTCTTT,CSVARTGGYPEAFF
.,17,.,TRBJ1-4,TRBV18,TGTGCCAGCTCACTGTCGACAGGCTCTGCAACTAATGAAAAACTGTTTTTT,CASSLSTGSATNEKLFF
.,14,.,TRBJ2-6,TRBV3-1/TRBV3-2,TGTGCCAGCAGCCAAGATGCTGGGGCCAACGTCCTGACTTTC,CASSQDAGANVLTF
.,13,.,TRBJ2-5,TRBV12-3/TRBV12-4,TGTGCCAGCAGTTTAGGGCAGGAGGAGACCCAGTACTTC,CASSLGQEETQYF
TRBD1,16,.,TRBJ1-6,TRBV6-6,TGTGCCAGCAGCCCGCCCGGCAGGGGGTATCATTCACCCCTCCACTTT,CASSPPGRGYHSPLHF
.,11,.,TRBJ2-5,TRBV7-9,TGTGCCAGCAGCACGCCAGAGACCCAGTACTTC,CASSTPETQYF
TRBD1,14,.,TRBJ1-5,TRBV10-3,TGTGCCATCAGCCCGGGACAGGGCAATCAGCCCCAGCATTTT,CAISPGQGNQPQHF
TRBD2,16,once,TRBJ2-1,TRBV4-3,TGCGCCAGCAGCCAAGATGGGACTAGCGGGAGTGATGAGCAGTTCTTC,CASSQDGTSGSDEQFF
.,16,.,TRBJ1-6,TRBV7-9,TGTGCCAGCAGCTTAGGGACAGTAAGCTATAATTCACCCCTCCACTTT,CASSLGTVSYNSPLHF
.,11,once,TRBJ2-1,TRBV5-1,TGCGCCAGCAGCTTGGAGTATGAGCAGTTCTTC,CASSLEYEQFF
TRBD2,15,.,TRBJ2-1,TRBV9,TGTGCCAGCAGCGTCGCCGCGGGAGGTTACAATGAGCAGTTCTTC,CASSVAAGGYNEQFF
.,13,.,TRBJ2-3,TRBV5-1,TGCGCCAGCAGCTTTCAACTTGCAGATACGCAGTATTTT,CASSFQLADTQYF
.,17,.,TRBJ2-2,TRBV24-1,TGTGCCACCAGTGATCTAGCCAGCGGACTGAACACCGGGGAGCTGTTTTTT,CATSDLASGLNTGELFF
.,15,.,TRBJ1-5,TRBV19,TGTGCCAGTAGTATGGGCGAGGGGTACAATCAGCCCCAGCATTTT,CASSMGEGYNQPQHF
TRBD1,17,.,TRBJ1-1,TRBV3-1/TRBV3-2,TGTGCCAGCAGCCCTATAAGTCGACAGGGATCGAACACTGAAGCTTTCTTT,CASSPISRQGSNTEAFF
.,14,.,TRBJ2-5,TRBV7-9,TGTGCCAGCAGCTTGGTACTAGCACAAGAGACCCAGTACTTC,CASSLVLAQETQYF
TRBD1,13,.,TRBJ1-1,TRBV30,TGTGCCTGGAGTCTGGGGCAGGGGGGATCAGCTTTCTTT,CAWSLGQGGSAFF
.,16,.,TRBJ1-1,TRBV3-1/TRBV3-2,TGTGCCAGCAGCCACGAGAGGACGGGTGCCGTGCGTGAAGCTTTCTTT,CASSHERTGAVREAFF
.,16,.,TRBJ1-4,TRBV7-9,TGTGCCAGCAGCTTACGGGGGGCGCGGTCTAATGAAAAACTGTTTTTT,CASSLRGARSNEKLFF
.,12,.,TRBJ1-5,TRBV7-8,TGTGCCAGCAGCCCCGGCAATCAGCCCCAGCATTTT,CASSPGNQPQHF
.,15,.,TRBJ1-1,TRBV9,TGTGCCAGCAGCGTAGCCTCAGGTGGGAACACTGAAGCTTTCTTT,CASSVASGGNTEAFF
TRBD1,15,.,TRBJ1-2,TRBV28,TGTGCCAGCAGTTTATCCGGGACAGGGACATGGGGCTACACCTTC,CASSLSGTGTWGYTF
.,13,.,TRBJ2-5,TRBV28,TGTGCCAGCACTAGGGGCTCGGGGGAGACCCAGTACTTC,CASTRGSGETQYF
.,15,.,TRBJ2-2,TRBV9,TGTGCCAGCAGCGCTTCTGGAGACCAAGTCGGGGAGCTGTTTTTT,CASSASGDQVGELFF
TRBD1,16,.,TRBJ1-2,TRBV28,TGTGCCAGCAGTTTAGGGACAGGGGTGCAAGACTATGGCTACACCTTC,CASSLGTGVQDYGYTF
.,14,.,TRBJ2-2,TRBV9,TGTGCCAGCAGCCCTGGGGTGGGAACCGGGGAGCTGTTTTTT,CASSPGVGTGELFF